The entry that follows covers one T cell receptor (beta chain) sequence. The antigen remains undetermined. This sample stems from a study of a mutant IDH1 vaccine in newly diagnosed glioma. The study, taken as a whole, reports: Among patients, roughly 95% showed immune responses induced by the vaccine.

Generated by immunoSEQ multiplex PCR, the TCRdb table keeps only in-frame clones and is missing some. The sample has approximately 67,000 clones, roughly 84% seen once. Time point given: week 23, last vaccination. Vaccine doses each comprised 300 ug of mutant IDH1 20-mer peptide, with topical imiquimod. Sequenced material: PBMCs, taken from a glioma patient whose treatment included an IDH1 peptide vaccine. The sequence came from a man between 18 and 35 years old with glioma.

The CDR3, as DNA: TGTGCCAGCAGTGCGAACCCCAGTGGGGAAAAACTGTTTTTT. Translating it yields CASSANPSGEKLFF. The V and J genes are TRBV25-1 and TRBJ1-4; D remains ambiguous. Germline V CDR1 and CDR2: MGHDK, SYGVNS. This CDR3 comprises 14 residues. V lost 4 bases and J lost 8, with 14 bases in between. The full variable domain, completed using reference TRBV25-1 and TRBJ1-4, is EADIYQTPRYLVIGTGKKITLECSQTMGHDKMYWYQQDPGMELHLIHYSYGVNSTEKGDLSSESTVSRIRTEHFPLTLESARPSHTSQYLCASSANPSGEKLFFGSGTQLSVL.